The clone carrying this T cell receptor (beta chain) was counted ten times or more. The antigen is undetermined. Diagnosis relied on clinical symptoms, serum thyroxine, TRAb, thyroid ultrasound and orbital computed tomography. The starting material, about 9.9 ml of fresh peripheral blood, provided the PBMCs. V shed 3 bases and J shed 0 bases, with 11 bases lying between them. This CDR3 is built from 15 residues. Germline V CDR1 and CDR2: MDHEN, SYDVKM. These data are taken from a study of Graves' ophthalmopathy and Graves' hyperthyroidism. Overall study results and limits: The study's model predicted ophthalmopathy progression at 70.59% sensitivity and approximately 78% specificity. Blood repertoires reportedly contained most expanded thyroid clonotypes above 0.001 frequency.

As the template, RNA transcripts were used to amplify TCR beta CDR3 regions. First-round RT-PCR employed HTBI primers, with a second-round multiplex PCR after it. TCRdb itself ran the multiplex PCR reads through MiXCR, one entry per CDR3 protein. Of about 210,000 distinct CDR3 sequences detected, 25% to 30% appear once; the ten largest clones hold around 9.8%. This chain links TRBV28 with TRBJ1-1; D uncertain. The receptor's source is a man between 45 and 60 years old with Graves' ophthalmopathy. The source material was peripheral blood. CDR3 coding DNA: TGTGCCAGCAGTTTGGAGTGGCTGATGAACACTGAAGCTTTCTTT. Translation gives CASSLEWLMNTEAFF.